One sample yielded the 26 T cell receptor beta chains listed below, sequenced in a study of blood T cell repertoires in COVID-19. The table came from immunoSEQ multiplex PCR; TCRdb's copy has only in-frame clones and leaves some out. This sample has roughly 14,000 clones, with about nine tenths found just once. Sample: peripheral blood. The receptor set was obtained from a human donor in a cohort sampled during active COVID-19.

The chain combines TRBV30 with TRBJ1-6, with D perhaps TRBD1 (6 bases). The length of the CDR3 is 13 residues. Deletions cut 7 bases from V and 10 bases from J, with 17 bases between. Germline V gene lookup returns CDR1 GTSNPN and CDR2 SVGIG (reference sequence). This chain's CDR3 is CASAGGLWSPLHF. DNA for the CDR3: TGTGCCTCCGCGGGGGGCTTGTGGTCACCCCTCCACTTT. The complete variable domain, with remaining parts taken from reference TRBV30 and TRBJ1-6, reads SQTIHQWPATLVQPVGSPLSLECTVEGTSNPNLYWYRQAAGRGLQLLFYSVGIGQISSEVPQNLSASRPQDRQFILSSKKLLLSDSGFYLCASAGGLWSPLHFGNGTRLTVT.

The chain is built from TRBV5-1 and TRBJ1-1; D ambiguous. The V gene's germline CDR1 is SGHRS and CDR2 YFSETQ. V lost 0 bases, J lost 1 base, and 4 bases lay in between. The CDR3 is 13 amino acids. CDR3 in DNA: TGCGCCAGCAGCTTGGCCTGGAACACTGAAGCTTTCTTT. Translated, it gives CASSLAWNTEAFF.

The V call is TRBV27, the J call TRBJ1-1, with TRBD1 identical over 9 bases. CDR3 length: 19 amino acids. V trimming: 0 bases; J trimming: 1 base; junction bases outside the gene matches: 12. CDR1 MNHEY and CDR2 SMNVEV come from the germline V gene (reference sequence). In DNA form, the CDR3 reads TGTGCCAGCAGTTTATCTACCATTTATGGGACAGGGCCGAACACTGAAGCTTTCTTT. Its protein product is CASSLSTIYGTGPNTEAFF.

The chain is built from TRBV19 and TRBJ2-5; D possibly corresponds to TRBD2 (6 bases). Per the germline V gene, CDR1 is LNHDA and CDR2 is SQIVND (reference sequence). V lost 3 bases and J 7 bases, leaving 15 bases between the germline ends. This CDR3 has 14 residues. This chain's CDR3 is CASSILGMEGTQYF. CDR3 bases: TGTGCCAGTAGTATTTTAGGCATGGAGGGGACCCAGTACTTC.

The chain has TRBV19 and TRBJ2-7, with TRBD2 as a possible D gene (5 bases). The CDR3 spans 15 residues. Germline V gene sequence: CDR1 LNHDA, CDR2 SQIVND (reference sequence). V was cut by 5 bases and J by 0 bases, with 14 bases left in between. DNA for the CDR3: TGTGCCAGTAGTGATAGCGCTACTAGCTCCTACGAGCAGTACTTC. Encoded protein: CASSDSATSSYEQYF. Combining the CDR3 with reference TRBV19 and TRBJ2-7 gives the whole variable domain DGGITQSPKYLFRKEGQNVTLSCEQNLNHDAMYWYRQDPGQGLRLIYYSQIVNDFQKGDIAEGYSVSREKKESFPLTVTSAQKNPTAFYLCASSDSATSSYEQYFGPGTRLTVT.

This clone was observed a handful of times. CDR3 DNA sequence: TGTGCCAGCAGTCCCCAGGGGGCTGGCGGAGATACGCAGTATTTT. Protein: CASSPQGAGGDTQYF. The chain recombines TRBV2 with TRBJ2-3; the match to TRBD1 covers 8 bases. CDR3 length: 15 amino acids. J was trimmed by 5 bases and V by 5 bases; bases with no gene match: 9. Germline CDR1 is SNHLY and CDR2 is FYNNEI.

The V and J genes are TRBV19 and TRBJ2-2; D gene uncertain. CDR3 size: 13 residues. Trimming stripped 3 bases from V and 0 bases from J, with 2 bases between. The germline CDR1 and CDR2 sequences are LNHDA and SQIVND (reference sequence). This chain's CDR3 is CASSIANTGELFF. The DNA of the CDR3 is TGTGCCAGTAGTATCGCGAACACCGGGGAGCTGTTTTTT.

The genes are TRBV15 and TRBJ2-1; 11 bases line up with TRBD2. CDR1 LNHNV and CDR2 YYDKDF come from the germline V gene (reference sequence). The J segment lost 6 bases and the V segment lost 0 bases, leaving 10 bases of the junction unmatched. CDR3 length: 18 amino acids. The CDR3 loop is CATSRDYSTSGMFNEQFF. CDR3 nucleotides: TGTGCCACCAGCAGAGATTACTCGACTAGCGGGATGTTCAATGAGCAGTTCTTC. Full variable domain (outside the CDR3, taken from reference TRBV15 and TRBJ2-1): DAMVIQNPRYQVTQFGKPVTLSCSQTLNHNVMYWYQQKSSQAPKLLFHYYDKDFNNEADTPDNFQSRRPNTSFCFLDIRSPGLGDTAMYLCATSRDYSTSGMFNEQFFGPGTRLTVL.

In DNA form, the CDR3 reads TGTGCCAGCAGCCACGGCGGTAGGGGGAATACGCAGTATTTT. Protein: CASSHGGRGNTQYF. The chain employs TRBV11-2 and TRBJ2-3, with D possibly being TRBD1 (6 bases). Trimming left V 5 bases short and J 7 bases short, with 16 bases between. The CDR3 is 14 amino acids. Germline V lookup: CDR1 SGHAT, CDR2 FQNNGV.

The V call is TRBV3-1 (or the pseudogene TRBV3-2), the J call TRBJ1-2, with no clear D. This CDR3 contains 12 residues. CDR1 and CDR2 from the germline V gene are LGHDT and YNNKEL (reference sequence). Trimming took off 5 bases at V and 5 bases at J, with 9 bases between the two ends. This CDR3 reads CASSSAGYGYTF. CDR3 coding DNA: TGTGCCAGCAGCTCAGCCGGGTATGGCTACACCTTC.

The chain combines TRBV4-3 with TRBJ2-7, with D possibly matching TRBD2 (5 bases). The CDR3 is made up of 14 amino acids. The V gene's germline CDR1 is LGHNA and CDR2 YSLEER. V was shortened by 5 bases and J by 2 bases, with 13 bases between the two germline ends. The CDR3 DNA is TGCGCCAGCAGCATCAGCACTAGGGCCTACGAGCAGTACTTC. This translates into CASSISTRAYEQYF.

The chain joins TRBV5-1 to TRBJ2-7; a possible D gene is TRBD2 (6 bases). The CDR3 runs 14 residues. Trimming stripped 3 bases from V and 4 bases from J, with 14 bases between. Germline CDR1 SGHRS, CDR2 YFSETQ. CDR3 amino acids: CASSSDSLAYEQYF. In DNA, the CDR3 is TGCGCCAGCAGCTCCGACAGCCTAGCGTACGAGCAGTACTTC.

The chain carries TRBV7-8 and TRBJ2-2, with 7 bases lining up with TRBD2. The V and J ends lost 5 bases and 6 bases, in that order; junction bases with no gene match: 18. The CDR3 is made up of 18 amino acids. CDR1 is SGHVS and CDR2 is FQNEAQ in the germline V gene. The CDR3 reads CASSLFLSLAGEPGELFF. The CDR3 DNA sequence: TGTGCCAGCAGCCTCTTTCTAAGTCTTGCGGGAGAACCCGGGGAGCTGTTTTTT.

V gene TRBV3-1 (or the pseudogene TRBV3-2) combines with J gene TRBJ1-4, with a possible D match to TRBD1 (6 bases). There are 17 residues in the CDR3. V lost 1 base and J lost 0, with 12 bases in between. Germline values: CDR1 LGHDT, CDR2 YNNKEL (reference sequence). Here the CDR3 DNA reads TGTGCCAGCAGCCAAGGGGACATGCTGACAACTAATGAAAAACTGTTTTTT. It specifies CASSQGDMLTTNEKLFF.

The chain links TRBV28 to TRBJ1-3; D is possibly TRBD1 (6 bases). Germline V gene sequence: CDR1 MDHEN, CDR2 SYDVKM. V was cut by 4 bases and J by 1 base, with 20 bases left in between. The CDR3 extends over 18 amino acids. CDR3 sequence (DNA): TGTGCCAGCAGTTCCTTAGGGGGACACCGGACTTCTGGAAACACCATATATTTT. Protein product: CASSSLGGHRTSGNTIYF. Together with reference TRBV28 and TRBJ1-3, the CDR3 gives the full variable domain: DVKVTQSSRYLVKRTGEKVFLECVQDMDHENMFWYRQDPGLGLRLIYFSYDVKMKEKGDIPEGYSVSREKKERFSLILESASTNQTSMYLCASSSLGGHRTSGNTIYFGEGSWLTVV.

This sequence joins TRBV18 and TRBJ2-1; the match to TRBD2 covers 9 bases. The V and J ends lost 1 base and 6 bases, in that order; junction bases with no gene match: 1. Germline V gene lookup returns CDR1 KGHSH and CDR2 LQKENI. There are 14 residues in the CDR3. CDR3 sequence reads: CASSPRTSVNEQFF. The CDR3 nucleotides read TGTGCCAGCTCACCACGGACTAGCGTCAATGAGCAGTTCTTC.

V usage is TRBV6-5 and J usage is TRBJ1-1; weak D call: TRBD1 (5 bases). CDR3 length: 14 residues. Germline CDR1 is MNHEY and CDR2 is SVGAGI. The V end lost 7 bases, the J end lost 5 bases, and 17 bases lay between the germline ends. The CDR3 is CASNQRGGWTEAFF. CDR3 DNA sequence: TGTGCCAGCAACCAACGGGGGGGTTGGACTGAAGCTTTCTTT.

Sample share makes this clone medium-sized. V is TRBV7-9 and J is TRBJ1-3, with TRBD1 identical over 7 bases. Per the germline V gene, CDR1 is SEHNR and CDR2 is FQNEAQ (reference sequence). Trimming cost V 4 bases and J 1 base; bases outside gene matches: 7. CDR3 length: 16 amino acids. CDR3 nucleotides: TGTGCCAGCAGCTGGGACGGGACAGCTTCTGGAAACACCATATATTTT. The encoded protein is CASSWDGTASGNTIYF.

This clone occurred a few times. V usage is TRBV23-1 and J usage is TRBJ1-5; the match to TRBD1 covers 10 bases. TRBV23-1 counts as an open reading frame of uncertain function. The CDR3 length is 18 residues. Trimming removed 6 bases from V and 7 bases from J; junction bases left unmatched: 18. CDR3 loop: CASRQNNLRQGAGQPQHF. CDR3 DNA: TGCGCCAGCAGACAAAATAATCTCCGACAGGGGGCGGGGCAGCCCCAGCATTTT.

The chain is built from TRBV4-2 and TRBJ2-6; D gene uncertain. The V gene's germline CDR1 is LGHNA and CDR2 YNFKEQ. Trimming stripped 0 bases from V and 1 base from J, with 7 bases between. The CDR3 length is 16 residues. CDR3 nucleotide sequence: TGTGCCAGCAGCCAAGATAGTAGTTCTGGGGCCAACGTCCTGACTTTC. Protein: CASSQDSSSGANVLTF.

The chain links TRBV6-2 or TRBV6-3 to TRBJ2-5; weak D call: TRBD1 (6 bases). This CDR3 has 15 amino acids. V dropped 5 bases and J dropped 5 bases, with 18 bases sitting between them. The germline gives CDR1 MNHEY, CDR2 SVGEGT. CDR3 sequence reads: CASSPTDSPRETQYF. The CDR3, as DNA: TGTGCCAGCAGTCCCACGGACAGCCCGAGGGAGACCCAGTACTTC.

CDR3 residues: CASRSGICLFF. The CDR3 DNA is TGTGCAAGTCGTTCCGGGATCTGTCTTTTTTTT. The V gene is TRBV12-2, the J gene TRBJ1-4. TRBV12-2 is described as a pseudogene. The CDR3 length is 11 residues.

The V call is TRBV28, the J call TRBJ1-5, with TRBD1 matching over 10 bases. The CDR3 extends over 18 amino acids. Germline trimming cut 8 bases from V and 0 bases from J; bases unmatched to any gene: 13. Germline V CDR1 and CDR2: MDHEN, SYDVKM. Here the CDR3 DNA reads TGTGCCAGCGGTACACCCCGGGACAGGGGCAATAGCAATCAGCCCCAGCATTTT. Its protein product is CASGTPRDRGNSNQPQHF.

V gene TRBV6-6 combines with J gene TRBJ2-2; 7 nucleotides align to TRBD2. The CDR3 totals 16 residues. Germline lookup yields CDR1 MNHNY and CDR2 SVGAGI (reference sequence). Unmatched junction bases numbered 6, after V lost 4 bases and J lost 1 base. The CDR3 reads CASSLIGGGNTGELFF. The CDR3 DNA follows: TGTGCCAGCAGTTTGATAGGCGGGGGGAACACCGGGGAGCTGTTTTTT.

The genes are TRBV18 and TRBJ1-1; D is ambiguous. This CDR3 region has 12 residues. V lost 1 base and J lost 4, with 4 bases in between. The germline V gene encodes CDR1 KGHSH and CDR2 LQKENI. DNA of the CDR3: TGTGCCAGCTCACCACGGGCCACTGAAGCTTTCTTT. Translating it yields CASSPRATEAFF.

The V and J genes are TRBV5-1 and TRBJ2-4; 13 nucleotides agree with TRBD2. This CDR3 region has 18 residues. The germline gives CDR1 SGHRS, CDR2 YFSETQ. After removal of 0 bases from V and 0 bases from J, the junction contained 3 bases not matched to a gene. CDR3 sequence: CASSLEGLAGIAKNIQYF. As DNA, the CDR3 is TGCGCCAGCAGCTTGGAGGGACTAGCGGGAATAGCCAAAAACATTCAGTACTTC.